This T cell receptor (beta chain) was documented in a study of early stage breast cancer tumors. Study overall: Approximately 9.4-fold was the mean read coverage per sample. Study-wide results and limits: Most shared enriched TCRB sequences were commonly generated ones. Tumor and normal breast were distinguished via blood comparison in 14 of 16 patients. Compared with adjacent normal breast, tumors showed about 2.5-fold denser, more clonal T cells.

The data were produced by immunoSEQ multiplex PCR, yet TCRdb's version contains in-frame clones alone and is incomplete. The top ten hold over 6% of the sample, which has about 38,000 clones, around 68% seen once. Trimming took 5 bases from V and 8 from J, leaving 18 bases between them. CDR3 size: 14 residues. From germline, CDR1 is SGHAT and CDR2 FQNNGV. In this sample, this clone turned up once. Its antigen is currently unknown. The chain recombines TRBV11-2 with TRBJ1-2; D possibly corresponds to TRBD1 (5 bases). The sequence derives from a person between 55 and 69 years old with breast cancer. What was sequenced was blood. As DNA, the CDR3 is TGTGCCAGCAGCGCACCGGGACGGCTAATGGGCTACACCTTC. It yields the protein CASSAPGRLMGYTF.